The 26 T cell receptor beta chains reported below all come from one sample, sequenced in a study of T-cell reconstitution after alpha-beta-depleted transplantation in children. Unique molecular identifiers were incorporated when the TCRbeta library was constructed. Each CDR3 protein is one row after TCRdb ran MiXCR on the PCR reads. The data hold 350,000 to 500,000 distinct CDR3 sequences, with 43% observed a single time. The material was PBMCs, obtained before TCRalphabeta/CD19-depleted stem cell transplant. The receptors come from a girl aged 2-15 years with aplastic anemia, due to receive a stem cell transplant.

This sequence joins TRBV30 and TRBJ1-6; 10 positions agree with TRBD1. After removal of 1 base from V and 10 bases from J, the junction contained 4 bases not matched to a gene. The CDR3 runs to 14 residues. Germline V gene data show CDR1 as GTSNPN and CDR2 as SVGIG (reference sequence). CDR3: CAWSGGQGTSPLHF. CDR3 nucleotide sequence: TGTGCCTGGAGTGGGGGACAGGGGACGTCACCCCTCCACTTT. Drawing the rest from reference TRBV30 and TRBJ1-6, the complete variable domain is SQTIHQWPATLVQPVGSPLSLECTVEGTSNPNLYWYRQAAGRGLQLLFYSVGIGQISSEVPQNLSASRPQDRQFILSSKKLLLSDSGFYLCAWSGGQGTSPLHFGNGTRLTVT.

This clonotype was counted ten times or more. The V and J genes are TRBV5-1 and TRBJ1-5; D ambiguous. CDR1 and CDR2 from the germline V gene are SGHRS and YFSETQ. The V and J ends lost 3 bases and 7 bases respectively, with 11 bases between them. The CDR3 runs to 13 residues. The CDR3 reads CASSSGPAQPQHF. CDR3 nucleotides: TGCGCCAGCAGCTCCGGGCCAGCCCAGCCCCAGCATTTT.

This clonotype was seen a handful of times. The rearrangement uses TRBV19 and TRBJ1-4; D possibly corresponds to TRBD1 (6 bases). This CDR3 is 15 amino acids long. V lost 4 bases to trimming and J lost 4 bases, with 13 bases between them. Germline loops: CDR1 LNHDA, CDR2 SQIVND (reference sequence). CDR3 in amino acids: CASSTSGGSNEKLFF. DNA for the CDR3: TGTGCCAGTAGTACCTCCGGGGGCAGTAATGAAAAACTGTTTTTT.

This clonotype was seen repeatedly, ten times or more. The chain couples TRBV6-2 or TRBV6-3 to TRBJ1-2; D possibly corresponds to TRBD1 (6 bases). The CDR3 is made up of 12 amino acids. The V gene's germline CDR1 is MNHEY and CDR2 SVGEGT. The V and J ends lost 5 bases and 4 bases respectively, with 8 bases between them. The CDR3 region is CASSRTAYGYTF. The CDR3 DNA follows: TGTGCCAGCAGTAGGACAGCCTATGGCTACACCTTC.

V and J are TRBV12-3 or TRBV12-4 and TRBJ2-3, with D possibly being TRBD2 (6 bases). Trimming took off 6 bases at V and 6 bases at J, with 16 bases between the two ends. CDR3 size: 14 residues. CDR3 bases: TGTGCCAGCAGCGCCGACTGGGGGGTGGATACGCAGTATTTT. Amino acid sequence: CASSADWGVDTQYF.

This clonotype came up a few times. This chain connects TRBV2 to TRBJ2-5; D remains ambiguous. Trimming took off 6 bases at V and 5 bases at J, with 13 bases between the two ends. The germline CDR1 and CDR2 sequences are SNHLY and FYNNEI. This CDR3 spans 13 amino acids. CDR3 DNA: TGTGCCAGCAGCGGGCCGGTGGGGGAGACCCAGTACTTC. Its translation: CASSGPVGETQYF.

The chain employs TRBV7-3 and TRBJ2-2; 14 positions agree with TRBD2. The germline V gene has CDR1 SGHTA and CDR2 FQGTGA. This CDR3 has 18 amino acids. Trimming removed 4 bases from V and 2 bases from J; junction bases left unmatched: 6. CDR3 sequence reads: CASSSRLAGGPNTGELFF. CDR3 coding DNA: TGTGCCAGCAGCTCCCGACTAGCGGGAGGGCCAAACACCGGGGAGCTGTTTTTT.

This clonotype was found many times. CDR3 sequence reads: CASSLQGVGLEAFF. In nucleotides, the CDR3 is TGTGCCAGCAGTTTACAAGGGGTAGGCCTCGAAGCTTTCTTT. This rearrangement joins TRBV27 to TRBJ1-1, with D maybe TRBD1 (5 bases). This CDR3 spans 14 amino acids. Trimming cost V 2 bases and J 8 bases, with 15 bases left between them. Germline V lookup: CDR1 MNHEY, CDR2 SMNVEV (reference sequence).

Concerning this clonotype itself: A much bigger clone sits one base away, suggesting this may be a read error. The J gene is TRBJ2-7, the V gene TRBV7-9, with 8 positions matching TRBD2. The CDR3 contains 15 residues. Per germline, CDR1 SEHNR and CDR2 FQNEAQ (reference sequence). The CDR3 coding sequence is TGTGCCAGCAGCTTCTCCGAGACTAGCGAAGGCGAGCAGTCCTTC. Encoded protein: CASSFSETSEGEQSF.

This clonotype was seen repeatedly, ten times or more. The chain uses TRBV5-1 and TRBJ2-5, with D tentatively TRBD2 (6 bases). This CDR3 has 14 residues. Germline V gene data show CDR1 as SGHRS and CDR2 as YFSETQ. Trimming left V 2 bases short and J 4 bases short, with 12 bases between. CDR3 sequence (DNA): TGCGCCAGCAGCTTAACGGGAGCGGGAGAGACCCAGTACTTC. This sequence encodes CASSLTGAGETQYF. The variable domain in full, with the rest retrieved from reference TRBV5-1 and TRBJ2-5, is KAGVTQTPRYLIKTRGQQVTLSCSPISGHRSVSWYQQTPGQGLQFLFEYFSETQRNKGNFPGRFSGRQFSNSRSEMNVSTLELGDSALYLCASSLTGAGETQYFGPGTRLLVL.

The chain's CDR3 is CSVPTSGGVGDTQYF. As DNA, the CDR3 is TGCAGTGTCCCGACTAGCGGGGGGGTTGGAGATACGCAGTATTTT. The rearrangement links TRBV20-1 to TRBJ2-3; the match to TRBD2 covers 14 bases. The CDR3 totals 15 residues. The trim removed 7 bases at V and 5 bases at J, leaving 8 bases unmatched. The germline V gene has CDR1 DFQATT and CDR2 SNEGSKA (reference sequence).

V gene TRBV7-2 combines with J gene TRBJ2-2; 9 nucleotides align to TRBD2. Germline V gene data show CDR1 as SGHTA and CDR2 as FQGNSA. The CDR3 sequence is 16 residues long. The V segment lost 6 bases and the J segment 8 bases; nucleotides outside the gene matches: 13. As DNA, the CDR3 is TGTGCCAGCAGTCCTGCTCTAGCGGGATATCTTGGGGAGCTGTTTTTT. Translated: CASSPALAGYLGELFF.

The chain couples TRBV9 to TRBJ2-1; D is unclear. The length of the CDR3 is 13 residues. The germline CDR1 and CDR2 sequences are SGDLS and YYNGEE. V lost 4 bases to trimming and J lost 10 bases, with 15 bases between them. Here the CDR3 DNA reads TGTGCCAGCAGCACCGGGTCGACTTTCGAGCAGTTCTTC. It yields the protein CASSTGSTFEQFF.

The V gene is TRBV20-1, the J gene TRBJ2-7; tentative D call: TRBD1 (5 bases). CDR3 size: 13 residues. Trimming removed 8 bases from V and 4 bases from J, with 18 bases in between. Germline loops: CDR1 DFQATT, CDR2 SNEGSKA (reference sequence). In DNA form, the CDR3 reads TGCAGTTTCCAGGGCCCAGGGAAGTACGAGCAGTACTTC. Protein product: CSFQGPGKYEQYF.

The sample holds many counts of this clonotype. The rearrangement joins TRBV7-2 to TRBJ2-1, with D unresolved. The CDR3 runs 13 residues. From germline, CDR1 is SGHTA and CDR2 FQGNSA. Trimming removed 4 bases from V and 9 bases from J, with 13 bases in between. The CDR3 coding sequence is TGTGCCAGCAGCTCGTATTTAGAGGCTGAGCAGTTCTTC. This codes for CASSSYLEAEQFF.

This clonotype was observed a few times. The chain uses TRBV6-1 and TRBJ1-2, with D perhaps matching TRBD1 (6 bases). V lost 5 bases and J 4 bases, leaving 17 bases between the germline ends. The CDR3 contains 15 residues. Per germline, CDR1 MNHNS and CDR2 SASEGT. This CDR3 is CASSPSGQKFYGYTF. The CDR3 DNA reads as TGTGCCAGCAGTCCTTCCGGACAGAAATTCTATGGCTACACCTTC.

Only a few counts were recorded for this clonotype. This chain connects TRBV12-3 or TRBV12-4 to TRBJ1-2, with D unresolved. V lost 1 base, J lost 7 bases, and 10 bases lay in between. CDR3 length equals 13 residues. The chain's CDR3 is CASSLGRVGGYTF. CDR3 DNA: TGTGCCAGCAGTTTAGGCCGGGTGGGTGGCTACACCTTC.

The chain links TRBV20-1 to TRBJ2-3; D is possibly TRBD2 (6 bases). With 1 base removed from V and 11 bases from J, the gap between germline ends came to 22 bases. The germline V gene encodes CDR1 DFQATT and CDR2 SNEGSKA (reference sequence). This CDR3 has 15 residues. The CDR3 DNA reads as TGCAGTGCTAGAGTACCCGGGAGTCCCCATATGGGGCAGTATTTT. Residues: CSARVPGSPHMGQYF.

The rearrangement joins TRBV18 to TRBJ2-7; D ambiguous. CDR3 length equals 15 residues. The V and J ends lost 2 bases and 0 bases respectively, with 11 bases between them. Germline CDR1 is KGHSH and CDR2 is LQKENI. The CDR3 nucleotides are TGTGCCAGCTCACCAGAGCGTCGGTACTCCTACGAGCAGTACTTC. Translating gives CASSPERRYSYEQYF.

This clonotype has a handful of counts. The chain uses TRBV7-2 and TRBJ2-3; maybe TRBD1 (6 bases). V lost 2 bases and J 3 bases, leaving 12 bases between the germline ends. CDR1 is SGHTA and CDR2 is FQGNSA in the germline V gene. The CDR3 runs 15 residues. As DNA, the CDR3 is TGTGCCAGCAGCTTAATGGGGGCCGGGACAGATACGCAGTATTTT. Protein product: CASSLMGAGTDTQYF.

The chain has TRBV29-1 and TRBJ2-1, with 9 nucleotides matching TRBD1. Germline loops: CDR1 SQVTM, CDR2 ANQGSEA. Trimming removed 5 bases from V and 0 bases from J; junction bases left unmatched: 8. The CDR3 length is 16 residues. The CDR3 bases are TGCAGCGTTCCCCGGACAGGGGAGAGCTCCTACAATGAGCAGTTCTTC. Its translation: CSVPRTGESSYNEQFF.

The chain recombines TRBV5-1 with TRBJ2-6, with 8 bases fitting TRBD1. V was clipped by 2 bases and J by 1 base; unmatched bases: 5. Germline loops: CDR1 SGHRS, CDR2 YFSETQ. CDR3 length equals 17 residues. The CDR3 region has the DNA TGCGCCAGCAGCTTTGGACAGGGAAGTTCTGGGGCCAACGTCCTGACTTTC. Its translation: CASSFGQGSSGANVLTF. The full variable domain, its missing parts supplied by reference TRBV5-1 and TRBJ2-6, is KAGVTQTPRYLIKTRGQQVTLSCSPISGHRSVSWYQQTPGQGLQFLFEYFSETQRNKGNFPGRFSGRQFSNSRSEMNVSTLELGDSALYLCASSFGQGSSGANVLTFGAGSRLTVL.

The sample holds one count of this clonotype. V and J are TRBV12-3 or TRBV12-4 and TRBJ1-3; tentative D call: TRBD1 (5 bases). The CDR3 contains 15 residues. The ends were cut back, 5 bases at V and 4 bases at J, with 15 bases in the middle. The CDR3 DNA sequence: TGTGCCAGCAGTCCACGGGACGGCGGCGGAAACACCATATATTTT. It is translated as CASSPRDGGGNTIYF.

V usage is TRBV10-3 and J usage is TRBJ2-2; D gene unclear. V was shortened by 5 bases and J by 3 bases, with 7 bases between the two germline ends. CDR3 size: 13 residues. Germline V gives CDR1 ENHRY, CDR2 SYGVKD. Written as DNA, the CDR3 is TGTGCCATCAGTAAGGCAGACACCGGGGAGCTGTTTTTT. This sequence encodes CAISKADTGELFF.

Many counts were recorded for this clonotype. The chain recombines TRBV5-1 with TRBJ2-3; D remains unclear. The germline gives CDR1 SGHRS, CDR2 YFSETQ. This CDR3 has 14 amino acids. Trimming took 1 base from V and 0 from J, leaving 6 bases between them. The CDR3 DNA is TGCGCCAGCAGCTTGCTGTCTAGCACAGATACGCAGTATTTT. It codes for CASSLLSSTDTQYF. Complete variable domain (other parts from reference TRBV5-1 and TRBJ2-3): KAGVTQTPRYLIKTRGQQVTLSCSPISGHRSVSWYQQTPGQGLQFLFEYFSETQRNKGNFPGRFSGRQFSNSRSEMNVSTLELGDSALYLCASSLLSSTDTQYFGPGTRLTVL.

This chain joins TRBV6-2 or TRBV6-3 and TRBJ2-1; TRBD2 aligns across 7 bases. The CDR3 loop spans 17 amino acids. Looked up from germline, CDR1 is MNHEY and CDR2 is SVGEGT. V was clipped by 7 bases and J by 4 bases; unmatched bases: 16. CDR3 residues: CASIGTPPGTTYNEQFF. The CDR3 DNA reads as TGTGCCAGCATAGGGACCCCCCCCGGGACTACTTACAATGAGCAGTTCTTC.